The entry below describes one T cell receptor beta chain. These data originate in a study of blood T cell repertoires in COVID-19. TCRdb's table, derived via immunoSEQ multiplex PCR, lists solely in-frame clones and lacks some. The profile shows approximately 300,000 clones, approximately 90% of them singletons. The CDR3 consists of 15 residues. The J segment lost 5 bases and the V segment lost 2 bases, leaving 6 bases of the junction unmatched. Germline V lookup: CDR1 SGHVS, CDR2 FQNEAQ. The sample comprised peripheral blood. The clonotype was recovered from a woman in her thirties with COVID-19, enrolled during active disease. J is TRBJ1-1 and V is TRBV7-8; 9 bases align to TRBD1. The CDR3 spells CASSLITGTGTEAFF. CDR3 DNA: TGTGCCAGCAGCTTAATCACGGGGACAGGGACTGAAGCTTTCTTT.